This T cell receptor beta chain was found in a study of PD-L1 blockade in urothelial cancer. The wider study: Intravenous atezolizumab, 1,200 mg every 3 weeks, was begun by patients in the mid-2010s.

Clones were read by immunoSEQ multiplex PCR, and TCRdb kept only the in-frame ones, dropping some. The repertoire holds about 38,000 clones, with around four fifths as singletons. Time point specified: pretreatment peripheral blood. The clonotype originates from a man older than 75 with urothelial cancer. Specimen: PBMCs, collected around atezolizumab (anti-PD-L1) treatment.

The CDR3 DNA follows: TGTGCCAGCAGTCCCTCCGGTGCCTCTGGAAACACCATATATTTT. Protein product: CASSPSGASGNTIYF. The genes are TRBV28 and TRBJ1-3, with D unresolved. Between the trimmed V and J ends, which lost 5 bases and 0 bases, there was a span of 11 bases. This CDR3 is 15 amino acids long. Germline lookup yields CDR1 MDHEN and CDR2 SYDVKM.